This passage covers 27 T cell receptor beta chains from one sample sequenced in a study of cytomegalovirus exposure and HLA in healthy donors. A multiplex PCR was run with 60 Vbeta primers and 13 Jbeta primers. The data were produced by immunoSEQ multiplex PCR, yet TCRdb's version contains in-frame clones alone and is incomplete. The sample records about 150,000 clones, 65% to 85% being singletons. The sequenced sample consisted of PBMCs. The source is a middle-aged woman in good health and CMV-seropositive.

This rearrangement joins TRBV11-3 to TRBJ1-1; D call uncertain. Germline lookup yields CDR1 SGHNT and CDR2 YENEEA. The ends were cut back, 0 bases at V and 1 base at J, with 6 bases in the middle. This CDR3 is built from 14 residues. This CDR3 reads CASSLDSGNTEAFF. CDR3 nucleotides: TGTGCCAGCAGCTTAGACAGCGGGAACACTGAAGCTTTCTTT. Based on the CDR3 plus reference TRBV11-3 and TRBJ1-1, the full variable domain is EAGVVQSPRYKIIEKKQPVAFWCNPISGHNTLYWYLQNLGQGPELLIRYENEEAVDDSQLPKDRFSAERLKGVDSTLKIQPAELGDSAVYLCASSLDSGNTEAFFGQGTRLTVV.

This rearrangement joins TRBV7-2 to TRBJ2-1, with D tentatively TRBD1 (7 bases). Looked up from germline, CDR1 is SGHTA and CDR2 is FQGNSA. This CDR3 has 14 amino acids. V dropped 2 bases and J dropped 8 bases, with 13 bases sitting between them. The CDR3 coding sequence is TGTGCCAGCAGCTTATCCAGGGGGGACCATGAGCAGTTCTTC. This gives the protein CASSLSRGDHEQFF.

This chain joins TRBV7-3 and TRBJ2-3, with 10 bases identical to TRBD1. CDR3 length: 14 amino acids. Germline-derived CDR1 and CDR2 are SGHTA and FQGTGA. The V segment lost 5 bases and the J segment 1 base; nucleotides outside the gene matches: 0. The CDR3 sequence: CASSGTGGTDTQYF. Written as DNA, the CDR3 is TGTGCCAGCAGCGGGACAGGGGGCACAGATACGCAGTATTTT.

V usage is TRBV7-9 and J usage is TRBJ2-7, with 8 bases matching TRBD2. Looked up from germline, CDR1 is SEHNR and CDR2 is FQNEAQ (reference sequence). The V and J ends lost 5 bases and 0 bases, in that order; junction bases with no gene match: 18. The CDR3 totals 19 residues. The CDR3 DNA reads TGTGCCAGCAGCGGACGGGGGGGCGGCCAGAGCGGGAGCTCCTACGAGCAGTACTTC. Encoded protein: CASSGRGGGQSGSSYEQYF. The full variable domain, with the rest looked up from reference TRBV7-9 and TRBJ2-7, is DTGVSQNPRHKITKRGQNVTFRCDPISEHNRLYWYRQTLGQGPEFLTYFQNEAQLEKSRLLSDRFSAERPKGSFSTLEIQRTEQGDSAMYLCASSGRGGGQSGSSYEQYFGPGTRLTVT.

The gene calls are TRBV4-2 and TRBJ2-1; 9 nucleotides match TRBD2. Germline V gives CDR1 LGHNA, CDR2 YNFKEQ. V trimming: 4 bases; J trimming: 9 bases; junction bases outside the gene matches: 10. CDR3 length: 15 residues. CDR3 DNA sequence: TGTGCCAGCAGCCTAGAGGGTCCAGCGGGAGGTGAGCAGTTCTTC. This codes for CASSLEGPAGGEQFF.

This chain joins TRBV5-5 and TRBJ1-2; TRBD1 agrees at 7 bases. The V gene end was trimmed by 3 bases and the J gene end by 3 bases; junction bases not matched to a gene: 5. Germline lookup yields CDR1 SGHKS and CDR2 YYEKEE (reference sequence). The CDR3 has 14 residues. CDR3 bases: TGTGCCAGCAGCTCGTCAACAGGGGACTATGGCTACACCTTC. Its protein product is CASSSSTGDYGYTF.

This chain connects TRBV28 to TRBJ2-7; 8 bases agree with TRBD1. The junction had 5 bases not matched to a gene; V was cut back by 5 bases and J by 2 bases. Germline CDR1 reads MDHEN; CDR2 reads SYDVKM. The CDR3 covers 14 residues. The CDR3 sequence: CASSTGTGTYEQYF. CDR3 DNA sequence: TGTGCCAGCAGTACCGGGACAGGCACCTACGAGCAGTACTTC.

The chain employs TRBV29-1 and TRBJ2-1, with D tentatively TRBD1 (6 bases). Trimming cost V 3 bases and J 6 bases, with 12 bases left between them. CDR1 is SQVTM, CDR2 ANQGSEA, per germline. This CDR3 contains 13 residues. CDR3 sequence: CSVDPDSINEQFF. The CDR3 nucleotides read TGCAGCGTTGATCCGGACAGTATCAATGAGCAGTTCTTC.

CDR3 DNA sequence: TGTGCCAGCAGCCTAGGACAGGGGGCGATGGATCAGCCCCAGCATTTT. Protein product: CASSLGQGAMDQPQHF. The rearrangement links TRBV7-9 to TRBJ1-5; 11 bases align to TRBD1. CDR3 length equals 16 residues. Germline trimming cut 5 bases from V and 5 bases from J; bases unmatched to any gene: 8. Germline-derived CDR1 and CDR2 are SEHNR and FQNEAQ (reference sequence).

The chain employs TRBV19 and TRBJ1-5, with a possible D match to TRBD1 (5 bases). Trimming took off 5 bases at V and 7 bases at J, with 12 bases between the two ends. CDR1 and CDR2 (germline): LNHDA, SQIVND (reference sequence). CDR3 length: 13 residues. In nucleotides, the CDR3 is TGTGCCAGTAGTGAGGGACGGGGGCAGCCCCAGCATTTT. Translation: CASSEGRGQPQHF.

The chain employs TRBV7-8 and TRBJ2-7; TRBD1 matches at 10 bases. Losses at the gene ends were 3 bases for V and 7 bases for J; bases not matched to a gene: 6. The CDR3 contains 14 residues. CDR1 is SGHVS and CDR2 is FQNEAQ in the germline V gene. The CDR3 DNA is TGTGCCAGCAGCTTGCGACAGGGGGCGGATGAGCAGTACTTC. It is translated as CASSLRQGADEQYF.

The genes are TRBV11-3 and TRBJ2-2; TRBD2 matches at 10 bases. The CDR3 runs 15 residues. J lost 6 bases, V lost 6 bases, and 7 bases had no gene match. Germline V lookup: CDR1 SGHNT, CDR2 YENEEA. The CDR3 protein is CASSSSGSQPGELFF. Written as DNA, the CDR3 is TGTGCCAGCAGTTCTAGCGGGAGCCAGCCCGGGGAGCTGTTTTTT.

The V call is TRBV6-1, the J call TRBJ2-2, with 8 bases identical to TRBD1. CDR3 length equals 21 residues. Germline trimming cut 2 bases from V and 5 bases from J; bases unmatched to any gene: 22. The V gene's germline CDR1 is MNHNS and CDR2 SASEGT. The CDR3 region is CASSEWVRGQVYPIGTGELFF. The CDR3 DNA reads TGTGCCAGCAGTGAATGGGTACGGGGACAGGTCTATCCTATCGGGACCGGGGAGCTGTTTTTT.

V gene TRBV12-5 combines with J gene TRBJ2-7; 9 positions agree with TRBD2. The CDR3 covers 15 residues. In germline, CDR1 is LGHNT, CDR2 FRNRAP. V lost 1 base to trimming and J lost 5 bases; unmatched junction nucleotides: 6. The CDR3 loop reads CASGLGLAGSNEQYF. CDR3 bases: TGTGCTAGTGGTTTGGGGCTAGCGGGAAGCAACGAGCAGTACTTC.

The chain has TRBV5-1 and TRBJ2-2, with 13 bases lining up with TRBD2. CDR1 is SGHRS, CDR2 YFSETQ, per germline. The V segment lost 3 bases and the J segment 5 bases; nucleotides outside the gene matches: 4. The CDR3 runs 16 residues. The CDR3 DNA reads as TGCGCCAGCAGCTCCCGGACTAGCGGGAGTACCGGGGAGCTGTTTTTT. This translates into CASSSRTSGSTGELFF.

Note on this clone: The junction shows a germline mismatch at one end, possibly a read error. The sample carries other DNA sequences with the same CDR3. The CDR3 loop is CASSLNRGMNTEAFF. DNA of the CDR3: TGTGCCAGCAGCCTGAACAGGGGTATGAACACCGAAGCTTTCTTT. This chain joins TRBV9 and TRBJ1-1; the match to TRBD1 covers 7 bases. CDR3 length equals 15 residues. Germline values: CDR1 SGDLS, CDR2 YYNGEE.

V gene TRBV11-2 combines with J gene TRBJ2-1; D may be TRBD1 (5 bases). CDR1 and CDR2 from the germline V gene are SGHAT and FQNNGV. This CDR3 is built from 15 residues. Trimming took off 0 bases at V and 7 bases at J, with 13 bases between the two ends. CDR3 sequence (DNA): TGTGCCAGCAGCTTAGACAGGGTTGTTAAAAATGAGCAGTTCTTC. Protein sequence: CASSLDRVVKNEQFF.

The rearrangement links TRBV27 to TRBJ2-7; 7 bases match TRBD2. Unmatched junction bases numbered 6, after V lost 0 bases and J lost 4 bases. CDR1 and CDR2 (germline): MNHEY, SMNVEV (reference sequence). The CDR3 has 15 amino acids. The CDR3 region has the DNA TGTGCCAGCAGTTTATCGCCGCTAGCGGAATACGAGCAGTACTTC. This sequence encodes CASSLSPLAEYEQYF.

V is TRBV5-4 and J is TRBJ2-3, with TRBD1 identical over 7 bases. The CDR3 loop spans 13 amino acids. In germline, CDR1 is SGHNT, CDR2 YYREEE (reference sequence). V shed 5 bases, J shed 6 bases, and the junction held 6 bases outside the gene matches. CDR3 protein: CASSSGGTDTQYF. The CDR3 coding sequence is TGTGCCAGCAGTTCAGGGGGAACGGATACGCAGTATTTT.

CDR3 amino acids: CASSPQGAHEAFF. In DNA form, the CDR3 reads TGTGCCAGCTCACCCCAGGGGGCGCATGAAGCTTTCTTT. The chain links TRBV18 to TRBJ1-1; TRBD1 aligns across 8 bases. CDR3 size: 13 residues. Germline CDR1 and CDR2: KGHSH and LQKENI. The V gene end was trimmed by 3 bases and the J gene end by 7 bases; junction bases not matched to a gene: 4. Based on the CDR3 plus reference TRBV18 and TRBJ1-1, the full variable domain is NAGVMQNPRHLVRRRGQEARLRCSPMKGHSHVYWYRQLPEEGLKFMVYLQKENIIDESGMPKERFSAEFPKEGPSILRIQQVVRGDSAAYFCASSPQGAHEAFFGQGTRLTVV.

The CDR3 coding sequence is TGTGCCAGCAGCTTAGGGCGGGGAGGGGGTTATAGCAATCAGCCCCAGCATTTT. This translates into CASSLGRGGGYSNQPQHF. This sequence joins TRBV7-8 and TRBJ1-5, with D possibly matching TRBD1 (6 bases). Trimming removed 1 base at V and 0 bases at J, with 16 bases between. From germline, CDR1 is SGHVS and CDR2 FQNEAQ. The CDR3 runs 18 residues.

V usage is TRBV27 and J usage is TRBJ1-1; TRBD1 aligns across 9 bases. This CDR3 region has 15 residues. Germline V CDR1 and CDR2: MNHEY, SMNVEV (reference sequence). The J segment lost 6 bases and the V segment lost 4 bases, leaving 9 bases of the junction unmatched. CDR3: CASSSKGQGIPEAFF. Here the CDR3 DNA reads TGTGCCAGCAGTTCAAAGGGACAGGGCATACCTGAAGCTTTCTTT.

In its sample, this clone was seen once. The CDR3 nucleotides are TGCGCCAGCAGCTTGGTACCGGCTCCGGGACTAGCGAAAGAGACCCAGTACTTC. It is translated as CASSLVPAPGLAKETQYF. This chain uses TRBV5-1 with TRBJ2-5, with TRBD2 matching 10 bases. V lost 0 bases to trimming and J lost 3 bases; unmatched junction nucleotides: 11. The CDR3 covers 18 residues. Per the germline V gene, CDR1 is SGHRS and CDR2 is YFSETQ.

The J gene is TRBJ1-2, the V gene TRBV28; D unresolved. The V gene's germline CDR1 is MDHEN and CDR2 SYDVKM. Between the trimmed V and J ends, which lost 2 bases and 2 bases, there was a span of 6 bases. This CDR3 contains 13 residues. The CDR3 loop is CASSLRQNYGYTF. The CDR3 nucleotides read TGTGCCAGCAGTTTAAGACAAAACTATGGCTACACCTTC.

This clone was counted between two and nine times. V and J are TRBV6-5 and TRBJ2-7; 10 bases fit TRBD1. Germline CDR1 is MNHEY and CDR2 is SVGAGI. With 2 bases clipped from V and 3 bases from J, the junction kept 4 bases outside the gene matches. CDR3 length: 15 residues. This chain's CDR3 is CASSYRDRGYYEQYF. In DNA, the CDR3 is TGTGCCAGCAGTTACCGGGACAGGGGCTACTACGAGCAGTACTTC.

The V call is TRBV9, the J call TRBJ2-5; TRBD2 agrees at 9 bases. CDR3 length equals 17 residues. J was trimmed by 5 bases and V by 0 bases; bases with no gene match: 11. Germline V gives CDR1 SGDLS, CDR2 YYNGEE. Written as DNA, the CDR3 is TGTGCCAGCAGCGTAGGGTCTCGCGGGAGGGCCTTCGAGACCCAGTACTTC. Translated: CASSVGSRGRAFETQYF.

This clone has more than one count but fewer than ten. The rearrangement joins TRBV10-3 to TRBJ2-7; 10 nucleotides align to TRBD2. In germline, CDR1 is ENHRY, CDR2 SYGVKD. V gave up 0 bases and J gave up 4 bases; unmatched junction bases: 3. The CDR3 consists of 15 residues. The DNA for the CDR3 is TGTGCCATCAGTGAGTCGACTAGCGGGTCATACGAGCAGTACTTC. Translating gives CAISESTSGSYEQYF.